A selection of T cell receptor beta chains follows, all from one sample in a study of cytomegalovirus exposure and HLA in healthy donors. Only in-frame clones appear in the TCRdb table, and some are missing; sequencing was by immunoSEQ multiplex PCR. This repertoire shows around 200,000 clones, about 79% found once; its top ten account for around 2%. Sequenced input: PBMCs. The receptors come from a man aged 18 to 29 in good health and CMV-seronegative. CDR3s include the opening cysteine and the closing phenylalanine or tryptophan. Fields, in order: D gene, clone size, V gene, J gene, CDR3 protein, CDR3 DNA. D genes are given only for firm matches. Part of the rows lack a size; the others show once, few, many or a class for expanded clones.

TRBD2	NA	TRBV11-2	TRBJ2-7	CASSPQAAGVSYEQYF	TGTGCCAGCAGCCCGCAAGCTGCGGGAGTGTCCTACGAGCAGTACTTC
TRBD2	NA	TRBV30	TRBJ2-1	CAWSEVGTKGAREQFF	TGTGCCTGGAGTGAGGTGGGGACTAAAGGCGCCCGTGAGCAGTTCTTC
TRBD2	once	TRBV15	TRBJ2-1	CAAGDLTGVNEQFF	TGTGCCGCGGGGGATTTGACGGGCGTCAATGAGCAGTTCTTC
TRBD1	NA	TRBV5-4	TRBJ2-7	CASSRQGSYEQYF	TGTGCCAGCAGCCGACAGGGCTCCTACGAGCAGTACTTC
NA	NA	TRBV19	TRBJ2-2	CASSITPNTGELFF	TGTGCCAGTAGTATAACTCCGAACACCGGGGAGCTGTTTTTT
NA	NA	TRBV5-1	TRBJ2-6	CASSLAGPLSGANVLTF	TGCGCCAGCAGCTTGGCAGGCCCCCTCTCTGGGGCCAACGTCCTGACTTTC
NA	few	TRBV5-1	TRBJ1-1	CASSLDGRTGTEAFF	TGCGCCAGCAGCTTGGATGGGAGGACGGGCACTGAAGCTTTCTTT
TRBD1	once	TRBV4-2	TRBJ2-1	CASSQEGPGTGSNEQFF	TGTGCCAGCAGCCAAGAAGGCCCGGGGACAGGCAGCAATGAGCAGTTCTTC
NA	NA	TRBV6-5	TRBJ2-7	CASRGREFGEQYF	TGTGCCAGCAGAGGCCGGGAGTTCGGGGAGCAGTACTTC
TRBD1	few	TRBV7-9	TRBJ2-7	CASSGQGVYEQYF	TGTGCCAGCAGCGGACAGGGGGTCTACGAGCAGTACTTC
TRBD2	once	TRBV14	TRBJ2-7	CASSQGTSGTTRGYEQYF	TGTGCCAGCAGCCAAGGTACTAGCGGGACGACAAGGGGTTACGAGCAGTACTTC
TRBD1	NA	TRBV6-1	TRBJ2-1	CASSPGQAAYNEQFF	TGTGCCAGCAGTCCCGGACAGGCAGCCTACAATGAGCAGTTCTTC
TRBD2	few	TRBV7-9	TRBJ2-4	CASSAGGAFDIQYF	TGTGCCAGTAGTGCGGGGGGCGCTTTTGACATTCAGTACTTC
TRBD1	NA	TRBV29-1	TRBJ1-1	CSALKGAVNTEAFF	TGCAGCGCCCTAAAGGGGGCAGTGAACACTGAAGCTTTCTTT
NA	NA	TRBV30	TRBJ2-3	CAWIPRWGPSTDTQYF	TGTGCCTGGATACCTCGGTGGGGGCCTAGCACAGATACGCAGTATTTT
TRBD1	NA	TRBV4-2	TRBJ2-7	CASSQEEGQDPYEQYF	TGTGCCAGCAGCCAGGAGGAGGGACAGGATCCTTACGAGCAGTACTTC
NA	NA	TRBV28	TRBJ1-1	CASSGTRVLNTEAFF	TGTGCCAGCAGTGGGACAAGAGTCCTGAACACTGAAGCTTTCTTT
TRBD2	NA	TRBV7-9	TRBJ2-7	CASSWTTSGWRGDEQYF	TGTGCCAGCAGCTGGACGACTAGCGGGTGGCGCGGCGACGAGCAGTACTTC
NA	once	TRBV11-3	TRBJ2-7	CASSLEGSGQYF	TGTGCCAGCAGCTTAGAGGGGAGCGGGCAGTACTTC
NA	NA	TRBV6-5	TRBJ2-2	CASSEHNTGELFF	TGTGCCAGCAGTGAACATAACACCGGGGAGCTGTTTTTT
NA	NA	TRBV7-9	TRBJ2-7	CASSSPDGDEQYF	TGTGCCAGCAGTTCCCCGGACGGGGACGAGCAGTACTTC
NA	NA	TRBV4-3	TRBJ2-3	CASSQNVAGKTDTQYF	TGCGCCAGCAGCCAAAATGTGGCGGGGAAGACAGATACGCAGTATTTT
TRBD1	NA	TRBV5-1	TRBJ2-1	CASSLGQGLVNEQFF	TGCGCCAGCAGCCTGGGACAGGGGTTAGTCAATGAGCAGTTCTTC
NA	NA	TRBV19	TRBJ2-5	CASSIVGGQETQYF	TGTGCCAGTAGTATAGTAGGCGGTCAAGAGACCCAGTACTTC
NA	medium-sized	TRBV27	TRBJ2-7	CASSSLDAVDYEQYF	TGTGCCAGCAGTTCCCTAGATGCGGTGGACTACGAGCAGTACTTC
TRBD1	few	TRBV27	TRBJ2-6	CASSNLQGAGANVLTF	TGTGCCAGCAGCAATTTACAGGGGGCTGGGGCCAACGTCCTGACTTTC
NA	NA	TRBV19	TRBJ1-1	CASVYGRGTTEAFF	TGTGCCAGTGTCTACGGAAGGGGGACCACTGAAGCTTTCTTT
NA	NA	TRBV10-3	TRBJ2-7	CAVGGTGGHEQYF	TGTGCCGTGGGGGGGACAGGTGGCCACGAGCAGTACTTC
NA	NA	TRBV4-3	TRBJ2-3	CASSQERFRGSTDTQYF	TGCGCCAGCAGCCAAGAACGATTCAGAGGGAGCACAGATACGCAGTATTTT
NA	NA	TRBV6-1	TRBJ1-6	CASSEAAGHNSPLHF	TGTGCCAGCAGTGAAGCCGCGGGGCACAATTCACCCCTCCACTTT
NA	NA	TRBV9	TRBJ2-5	CASSVSGSALQETQYF	TGTGCCAGCAGCGTAAGCGGGTCGGCCCTCCAAGAGACCCAGTACTTC
NA	NA	TRBV15	TRBJ2-7	CATSRDPRRARQIPYEQYF	TGTGCCACCAGCAGAGATCCACGGCGCGCTCGACAGATACCCTACGAGCAGTACTTC
NA	few	TRBV29-1	TRBJ1-2	CSVVANYGYTF	TGCAGCGTTGTAGCTAACTATGGCTACACCTTC
TRBD1	NA	TRBV6-5	TRBJ2-7	CASSSGQGPVGQYF	TGTGCCAGCAGTTCTGGACAGGGGCCAGTGGGGCAGTACTTC
NA	NA	TRBV12-5	TRBJ1-5	CASGQSGGSNQPQHF	TGTGCTAGTGGTCAATCGGGGGGGAGCAATCAGCCCCAGCATTTT
TRBD1	NA	TRBV19	TRBJ1-1	CASSMGQMNTEAFF	TGTGCCAGTAGTATGGGACAGATGAACACTGAAGCTTTCTTT
NA	NA	TRBV28	TRBJ1-3	CASSLPSIRGSGNTIYF	TGTGCCAGCAGTTTACCCTCGATCAGGGGCTCTGGAAACACCATATATTTT